The rows below give T cell receptor beta chains drawn from one sample of a study of T cells expressing NK-cell markers. TCRdb reprocessed the 5' RACE reads, keeping one entry per CDR3 protein, no DNA. Found here are about 370,000 distinct CDR3 sequences; the top ten clones hold around a tenth. What was sequenced was blood T cells: a sorted CD56 or NKG2C T cell subset, CD4+ or CD8+ T cells, or bulk PBMC T cells (not recorded which). All receptors derive from a woman aged 45-59 years in good health. CDR3s include the opening cysteine and the closing phenylalanine or tryptophan. The order of the fields is V gene, J gene, CDR3 protein.

v_gene: TRBV10-2; j_gene: TRBJ2-7; CDR3aa: CASSGIAGIKNEQYF
v_gene: TRBV24-1; j_gene: TRBJ2-5; CDR3aa: CATSWGMGTQYF
v_gene: TRBV7-9; j_gene: TRBJ2-3; CDR3aa: CASSLVWDRGTDTQYF
v_gene: TRBV5-1; j_gene: TRBJ2-7; CDR3aa: CASSFTGANPYEQYF
v_gene: TRBV12-3/TRBV12-4; j_gene: TRBJ2-3; CDR3aa: CASSGPGVVDTQYF
v_gene: TRBV7-6; j_gene: TRBJ1-3; CDR3aa: CASSLQTGRDTIYF
v_gene: TRBV5-1; j_gene: TRBJ2-1; CDR3aa: CASSWKGDEQFF
v_gene: TRBV11-3; j_gene: TRBJ2-7; CDR3aa: CASSPTPYEQYF
v_gene: TRBV24-1; j_gene: TRBJ1-1; CDR3aa: CATSDPRGEGSEAFF
v_gene: TRBV29-1; j_gene: TRBJ2-3; CDR3aa: CSVEGPSGRAVSADTQYF
v_gene: TRBV7-7; j_gene: TRBJ2-3; CDR3aa: CASSLGPAATDTQYF
v_gene: TRBV18; j_gene: TRBJ2-1; CDR3aa: CASSPPGVAGSYNEQFF
v_gene: TRBV3-1; j_gene: TRBJ2-3; CDR3aa: CASSPITTTDTQYF
v_gene: TRBV20-1; j_gene: TRBJ2-7; CDR3aa: CSASLREEQYF
v_gene: TRBV6-4; j_gene: TRBJ1-1; CDR3aa: CASSESGTGTEAFF
v_gene: TRBV12-3/TRBV12-4; j_gene: TRBJ2-4; CDR3aa: CASTLGRTVTIQYF
v_gene: TRBV12-3/TRBV12-4; j_gene: TRBJ2-1; CDR3aa: CASSLGGSRDEQFF
v_gene: TRBV3-1; j_gene: TRBJ2-7; CDR3aa: CASSLTSGVKYEQYF